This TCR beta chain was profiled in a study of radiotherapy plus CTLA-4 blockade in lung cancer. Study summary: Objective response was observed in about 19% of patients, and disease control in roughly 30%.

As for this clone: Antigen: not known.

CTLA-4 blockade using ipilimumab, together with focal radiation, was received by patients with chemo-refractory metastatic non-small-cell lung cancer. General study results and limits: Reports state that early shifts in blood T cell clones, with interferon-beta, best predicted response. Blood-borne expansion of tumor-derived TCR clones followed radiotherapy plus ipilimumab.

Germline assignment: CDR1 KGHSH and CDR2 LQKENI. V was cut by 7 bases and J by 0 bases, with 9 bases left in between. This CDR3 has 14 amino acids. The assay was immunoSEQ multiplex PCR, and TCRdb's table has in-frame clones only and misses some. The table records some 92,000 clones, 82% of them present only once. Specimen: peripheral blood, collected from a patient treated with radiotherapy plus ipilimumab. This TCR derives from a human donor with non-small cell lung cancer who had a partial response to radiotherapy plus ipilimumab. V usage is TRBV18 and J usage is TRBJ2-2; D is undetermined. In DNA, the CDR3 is TGTGCCAGCTTGACCCAGGCGAACACCGGGGAGCTGTTTTTT. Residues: CASLTQANTGELFF.